The following is a T cell receptor beta chain sequence with its context. Its target is unknown. This sample stems from a study of T-cell reconstitution after alpha-beta-depleted transplantation in children. A library of TCRbeta sequences, prepared with unique molecular identifiers, was generated. TCRdb called the PCR reads again in MiXCR, with one record for every CDR3 protein. The data show almost 500,000 distinct CDR3 sequences, over 9.5% seen once. Overall study results and limits: At around two months after transplant, the alpha-beta T cells were reportedly derived from several hundred expanded clones that came from non-depleted graft cells. It was newly produced T cells that mostly accounted for T-cell counts and diversity one year after transplant. The study traced high day-60 TCRbeta diversity in some patients to surviving recipient T cells and thymic progenitors.

This material consisted of PBMCs, taken before TCRalphabeta/CD19-depleted stem cell transplant. This TCR was sampled from a child younger than 10 with inherited bone marrow failure, due to receive a stem cell transplant.

CDR3: CASSRGVAGGPLNIQYF. In DNA form, the CDR3 reads TGTGCCAGCAGTAGAGGGGTAGCGGGAGGGCCCTTAAACATTCAGTACTTC. The chain has TRBV2 and TRBJ2-4; TRBD2 matches at 11 bases. CDR3 length equals 17 residues. The V gene's germline CDR1 is SNHLY and CDR2 FYNNEI. V lost 5 bases, J lost 6 bases, and 12 bases stayed unmatched.